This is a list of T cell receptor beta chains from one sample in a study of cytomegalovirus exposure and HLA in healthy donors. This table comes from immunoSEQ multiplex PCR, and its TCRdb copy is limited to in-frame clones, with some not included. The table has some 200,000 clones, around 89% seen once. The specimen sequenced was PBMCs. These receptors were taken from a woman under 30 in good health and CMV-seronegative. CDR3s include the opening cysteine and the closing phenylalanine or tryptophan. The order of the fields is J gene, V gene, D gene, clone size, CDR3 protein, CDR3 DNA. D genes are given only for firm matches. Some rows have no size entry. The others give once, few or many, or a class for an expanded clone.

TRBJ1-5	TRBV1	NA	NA	CTSSSKEGQGRGSNQPQHF	TGCACCAGCAGCTCGAAAGAGGGACAGGGAAGGGGAAGCAATCAGCCCCAGCATTTT
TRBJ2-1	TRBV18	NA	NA	CASSPRATYNEQFF	TGTGCCAGCTCACCACGGGCCACCTACAATGAGCAGTTCTTC
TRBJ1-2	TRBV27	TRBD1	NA	CASSQGDGYTF	TGTGCCAGCAGTCAGGGGGATGGCTACACCTTC
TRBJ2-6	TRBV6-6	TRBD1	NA	CASRTGGAGANVLTF	TGCGCCAGCAGAACAGGGGGCGCTGGGGCCAACGTCCTGACTTTC
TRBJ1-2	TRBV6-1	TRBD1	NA	CASSALQGEYGYTF	TGTGCCAGCAGTGCCTTACAGGGGGAATATGGCTACACCTTC
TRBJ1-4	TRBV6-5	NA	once	CASSYDYRKNEKLFF	TGTGCCAGCAGTTATGATTACAGGAAGAATGAAAAACTGTTTTTT
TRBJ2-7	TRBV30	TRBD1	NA	CAWSVGQGGYEQYF	TGTGCCTGGAGTGTAGGACAGGGAGGCTACGAGCAGTACTTC
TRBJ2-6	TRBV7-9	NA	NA	CAPGVPGANVLTF	TGTGCCCCAGGGGTCCCTGGGGCCAACGTCCTGACTTTC
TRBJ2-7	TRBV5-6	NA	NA	CASSLIGLGQGLNEQYF	TGTGCCAGCAGCTTGATAGGTCTTGGACAGGGACTAAACGAGCAGTACTTC
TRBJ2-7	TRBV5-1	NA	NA	CASSLAIGIGYEQYF	TGCGCCAGCAGCTTGGCCATCGGGATAGGCTACGAGCAGTACTTC
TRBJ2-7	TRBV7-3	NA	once	CASSLLGGTAYEQYF	TGTGCCAGCAGCTTACTAGGCGGGACCGCCTACGAGCAGTACTTC
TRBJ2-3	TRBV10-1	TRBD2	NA	CASSDSFAGEDTQYF	TGCGCCAGCAGTGATTCATTTGCGGGAGAGGATACGCAGTATTTT
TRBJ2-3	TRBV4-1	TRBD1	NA	CASSHSTGGKDTQYF	TGCGCCAGCAGCCACAGCACAGGGGGCAAGGATACGCAGTATTTT
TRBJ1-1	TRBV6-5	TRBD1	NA	CASSYGTGFGNTEAFF	TGTGCCAGCAGTTACGGGACAGGGTTTGGAAACACTGAAGCTTTCTTT
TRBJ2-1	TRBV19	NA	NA	CASSSTGNEQFF	TGTGCCAGTAGTTCGACAGGCAATGAGCAGTTCTTC
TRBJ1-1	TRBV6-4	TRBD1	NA	CASSEQPGQTPAFF	TGTGCCAGCAGTGAACAACCGGGACAGACCCCAGCTTTCTTT
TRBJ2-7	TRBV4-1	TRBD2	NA	CASSQRREIYEQYF	TGCGCCAGCAGCCAAAGGCGGGAGATCTACGAGCAGTACTTC
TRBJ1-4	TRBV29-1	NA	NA	CSVAGSHNEKLFF	TGCAGCGTAGCCGGGAGCCATAATGAAAAACTGTTTTTT
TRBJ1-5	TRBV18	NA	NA	CASSRDALPQSLAQHF	TGTGCCAGCTCACGAGATGCACTTCCCCAATCATTGGCCCAGCATTTT
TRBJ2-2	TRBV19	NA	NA	CASSRQNTGELFF	TGTGCCAGTAGTAGACAGAACACCGGGGAGCTGTTTTTT
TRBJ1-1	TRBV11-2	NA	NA	CASSLDRYGAPEAFF	TGTGCCAGCAGCTTAGATCGGTATGGGGCCCCTGAAGCTTTCTTT
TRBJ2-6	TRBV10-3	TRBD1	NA	CAISGDRAGANVLTF	TGTGCCATCAGTGGCGACAGGGCTGGGGCCAACGTCCTGACTTTC
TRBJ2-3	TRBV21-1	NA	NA	CASSRRHSPGTDTQYF	TGTGCCAGCAGCCGAAGACACAGCCCCGGAACAGATACGCAGTATTTT
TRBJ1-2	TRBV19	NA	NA	CASSQSMSVYTF	TGTGCCAGTAGTCAGTCAATGTCCGTCTACACCTTC
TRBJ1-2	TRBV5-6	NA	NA	CASSLMGGAYAYGYTF	TGTGCCAGCAGCTTGATGGGGGGGGCTTACGCCTATGGCTACACCTTC
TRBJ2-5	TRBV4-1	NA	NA	CASSHPQETQYF	TGCGCCAGCAGCCACCCTCAAGAGACCCAGTACTTC
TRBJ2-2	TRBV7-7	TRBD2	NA	CASSLTSGTTGELFF	TGTGCCAGCAGCTTAACTAGCGGGACAACCGGGGAGCTGTTTTTT
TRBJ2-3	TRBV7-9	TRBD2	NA	CASSARLAGSTDTQYF	TGTGCCAGCAGCGCCCGACTAGCGGGGAGCACAGATACGCAGTATTTT
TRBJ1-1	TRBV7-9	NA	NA	CASSVLGGRRGTEAFF	TGTGCCAGCAGCGTCCTGGGTGGGAGGAGAGGCACTGAAGCTTTCTTT
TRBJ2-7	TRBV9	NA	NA	CASSVAAGSYEQYF	TGTGCCAGCAGCGTAGCGGCAGGTTCCTACGAGCAGTACTTC
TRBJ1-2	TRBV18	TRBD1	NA	CASSPGQGGGYTF	TGTGCCAGCTCACCCGGACAGGGCGGTGGCTACACCTTC
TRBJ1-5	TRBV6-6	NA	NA	CASSYPGKGSNQPQHF	TGTGCCAGCAGTTACCCGGGAAAGGGTAGCAATCAGCCCCAGCATTTT
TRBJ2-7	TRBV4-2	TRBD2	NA	CASSSRTSGGYYEQYF	TGTGCCAGCAGCTCACGGACTAGCGGGGGCTACTACGAGCAGTACTTC
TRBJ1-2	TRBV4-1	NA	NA	CASSQRTATVANYGYTF	TGCGCCAGCAGCCAAAGGACAGCCACCGTAGCTAACTATGGCTACACCTTC
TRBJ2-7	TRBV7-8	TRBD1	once	CASIRQGAYEQYF	TGTGCCAGCATAAGGCAGGGGGCCTACGAGCAGTACTTC
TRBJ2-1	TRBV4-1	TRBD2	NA	CASSQVTSGGLNEQFF	TGCGCCAGCAGCCAAGTGACTAGCGGGGGGTTGAATGAGCAGTTCTTC
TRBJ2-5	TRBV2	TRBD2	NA	CASRSTSGSGETQYF	TGTGCCAGCAGGTCTACTAGCGGGAGTGGAGAGACCCAGTACTTC
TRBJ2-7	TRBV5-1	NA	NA	CASSFYGQSYEQYF	TGCGCCAGCAGCTTTTATGGACAGTCCTACGAGCAGTACTTC
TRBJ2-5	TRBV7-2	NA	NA	CASTLSGRETQYF	TGTGCCAGCACCCTATCAGGGAGGGAGACCCAGTACTTC
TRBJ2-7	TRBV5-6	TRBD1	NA	CASSQPDRDSKEQYF	TGTGCCAGCAGCCAGCCGGACAGGGACAGTAAAGAGCAGTACTTC
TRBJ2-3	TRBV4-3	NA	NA	CASSQELVSTDTQYF	TGCGCCAGCAGCCAAGAGCTAGTGAGCACAGATACGCAGTATTTT
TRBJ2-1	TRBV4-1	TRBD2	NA	CASSQAPGGFVNEQFF	TGCGCCAGCAGCCAAGCCCCCGGGGGGTTTGTCAATGAGCAGTTCTTC
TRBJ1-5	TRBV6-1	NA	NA	CASGMRGNQPQHF	TGTGCCAGCGGGATGAGGGGCAATCAGCCCCAGCATTTT
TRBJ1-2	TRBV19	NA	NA	CASSMAAAHGYTF	TGTGCCAGTAGTATGGCGGCAGCTCATGGCTACACCTTC
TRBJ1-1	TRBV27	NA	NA	CASSLSHLNTEAFF	TGTGCCAGCAGTTTAAGTCACCTAAACACTGAAGCTTTCTTT
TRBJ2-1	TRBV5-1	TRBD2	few	CASSWGSGGAGNEQFF	TGCGCCAGCAGCTGGGGTAGCGGGGGGGCCGGCAATGAGCAGTTCTTC
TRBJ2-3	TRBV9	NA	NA	CASSVEGGGGDTQYF	TGTGCCAGCAGCGTAGAGGGGGGGGGAGGCGATACGCAGTATTTT
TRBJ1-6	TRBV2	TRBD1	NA	CATSTGPDSPLHF	TGTGCCACCTCGACAGGGCCCGATTCACCCCTCCACTTT
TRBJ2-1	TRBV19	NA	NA	CASSIGRGPNNEQFF	TGTGCCAGTAGTATAGGGAGGGGTCCCAACAATGAGCAGTTCTTC
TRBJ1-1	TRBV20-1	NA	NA	CSARDSSRAFF	TGCAGTGCTAGAGATAGCAGTCGAGCTTTCTTT
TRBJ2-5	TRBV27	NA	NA	CASSLTGTETQYF	TGTGCCAGCAGTTTAACAGGGACGGAGACCCAGTACTTC
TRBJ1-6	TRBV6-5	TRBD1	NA	CASSFRQGSSPLHF	TGTGCCAGCAGTTTCAGACAGGGCAGTTCACCCCTCCACTTT
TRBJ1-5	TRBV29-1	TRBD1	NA	CSVGQGLNQPQHF	TGCAGCGTCGGACAGGGCCTCAATCAGCCCCAGCATTTT
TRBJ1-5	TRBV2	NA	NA	CASTGSYSNQPQHF	TGTGCCAGCACAGGGTCCTATAGCAATCAGCCCCAGCATTTT
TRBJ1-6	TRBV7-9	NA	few	CASSPWTGEYNSPLHF	TGTGCCAGCAGCCCGTGGACGGGGGAGTATAATTCACCCCTCCACTTT
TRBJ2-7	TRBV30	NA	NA	CAWSWEDTAYEQYF	TGTGCCTGGAGTTGGGAGGACACCGCCTACGAGCAGTACTTC
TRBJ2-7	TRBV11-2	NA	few	CASSWRAIGEQYF	TGTGCCAGCAGTTGGAGGGCCATCGGCGAGCAGTACTTC
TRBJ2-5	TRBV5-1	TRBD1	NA	CASSLSGTGAPETQYF	TGCGCCAGCAGCTTGTCCGGGACAGGCGCCCCCGAGACCCAGTACTTC
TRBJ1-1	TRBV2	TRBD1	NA	CASKSGGGRKEAFF	TGTGCCAGCAAATCAGGGGGCGGAAGAAAAGAAGCTTTCTTT